This is a list of T cell receptor beta chains from one sample in a study of T cells in Graves' hyperthyroidism and ophthalmopathy. TCRdb reprocessed the multiplex PCR reads with MiXCR, giving one entry per CDR3 protein. In the table there are about 360,000 distinct CDR3 sequences, around 14% of which are singletons. The material sequenced was blood. All receptors come from a woman aged 18-29 years with Graves' hyperthyroidism. Each CDR3 is given with its conserved first and last residue. Fields, in order: V gene, CDR3 length, J gene, CDR3 protein.

TRBV20-1	15	TRBJ1-5	CSAKQGSPPDQPQHF
TRBV10-3	11	TRBJ1-5	CAIPNEQPQHF
TRBV6-1	15	TRBJ2-2	CASSPWGPDTGELFF
TRBV9	14	TRBJ1-2	CASSVGGGSYGYTF
TRBV2	14	TRBJ1-1	CASSEGTGATEAFF
TRBV9	15	TRBJ1-4	CASSVATGNNEKLFF
TRBV6-1	14	TRBJ2-7	CASSVGQFSYEQYF
TRBV10-3	16	TRBJ1-6	CAISESDGSYNSPLHF
TRBV19	15	TRBJ2-1	CAASSQAGGYNEQLF
TRBV7-3	15	TRBJ2-2	CASSLYWQGTGELFF
TRBV6-5	14	TRBJ2-3	CASSYRSPSDTQYF
TRBV25-1	13	TRBJ2-5	CASRRGKGETQYF
TRBV7-2	16	TRBJ2-5	CASSPQGGRGQETQYF
TRBV2	11	TRBJ2-3	CAGGEVDTQYF
TRBV6-1	13	TRBJ2-1	CASSLAGDNEQFF
TRBV6-6	14	TRBJ1-3	CASSYSEGTNTIYF
TRBV4-1	18	TRBJ2-3	CASSQDRGDREATDTQYF
TRBV12-3/TRBV12-4	13	TRBJ1-5	CAGSSDSNQPQHF
TRBV2	14	TRBJ2-2	CASRLGGYAGELFF
TRBV6-1	14	TRBJ1-2	CANRKEGRIYGYTF
TRBV27	13	TRBJ1-5	CASSSQGHQPQHF
TRBV28	14	TRBJ2-1	CASTFTTTGTEQFF
TRBV4-1	11	TRBJ1-1	CATGEGAEAFF
TRBV2	11	TRBJ2-1	CASQRRNEQFF